Below, 2 T cell receptor beta chains from the same sample are listed, as sequenced in a study of T-cell reconstitution after alpha-beta-depleted transplantation in children. Researchers prepared the TCRbeta library using unique molecular identifiers, the study reports. TCRdb analysed the PCR reads with MiXCR anew, one entry per CDR3 protein. Of some 150,000 distinct CDR3 sequences detected, around 8.5% appear once; the ten largest clones hold roughly 18%. Sequencing used PBMCs, mostly from graft donor cells, obtained 180 days after TCRalphabeta/CD19-depleted stem cell transplant. These receptors originate from a female patient between 2 and 15 years old who had a stem cell transplant for congenital amegakaryocytic thrombocytopenia, so the T cells may come from the graft donor.

This clonotype was seen more than once but under ten times. V is TRBV12-3 or TRBV12-4 and J is TRBJ1-4, with TRBD1 identical over 7 bases. The trim removed 2 bases at V and 3 bases at J, leaving 3 bases unmatched. There are 15 residues in the CDR3. CDR3 loop: CASSLKGAANEKLFF. DNA for the CDR3: TGTGCCAGCAGTTTAAAGGGGGCAGCTAATGAAAAACTGTTTTTT.

The chain carries TRBV12-3 or TRBV12-4 and TRBJ2-7; 10 bases match TRBD1. Unmatched junction bases numbered 8, after V lost 6 bases and J lost 0 bases. The CDR3 runs 16 residues. CDR3 coding DNA: TGTGCCAGCAGAGCTCCACGGACAGGGGGCTCCTACGAGCAGTACTTC. Protein: CASRAPRTGGSYEQYF.